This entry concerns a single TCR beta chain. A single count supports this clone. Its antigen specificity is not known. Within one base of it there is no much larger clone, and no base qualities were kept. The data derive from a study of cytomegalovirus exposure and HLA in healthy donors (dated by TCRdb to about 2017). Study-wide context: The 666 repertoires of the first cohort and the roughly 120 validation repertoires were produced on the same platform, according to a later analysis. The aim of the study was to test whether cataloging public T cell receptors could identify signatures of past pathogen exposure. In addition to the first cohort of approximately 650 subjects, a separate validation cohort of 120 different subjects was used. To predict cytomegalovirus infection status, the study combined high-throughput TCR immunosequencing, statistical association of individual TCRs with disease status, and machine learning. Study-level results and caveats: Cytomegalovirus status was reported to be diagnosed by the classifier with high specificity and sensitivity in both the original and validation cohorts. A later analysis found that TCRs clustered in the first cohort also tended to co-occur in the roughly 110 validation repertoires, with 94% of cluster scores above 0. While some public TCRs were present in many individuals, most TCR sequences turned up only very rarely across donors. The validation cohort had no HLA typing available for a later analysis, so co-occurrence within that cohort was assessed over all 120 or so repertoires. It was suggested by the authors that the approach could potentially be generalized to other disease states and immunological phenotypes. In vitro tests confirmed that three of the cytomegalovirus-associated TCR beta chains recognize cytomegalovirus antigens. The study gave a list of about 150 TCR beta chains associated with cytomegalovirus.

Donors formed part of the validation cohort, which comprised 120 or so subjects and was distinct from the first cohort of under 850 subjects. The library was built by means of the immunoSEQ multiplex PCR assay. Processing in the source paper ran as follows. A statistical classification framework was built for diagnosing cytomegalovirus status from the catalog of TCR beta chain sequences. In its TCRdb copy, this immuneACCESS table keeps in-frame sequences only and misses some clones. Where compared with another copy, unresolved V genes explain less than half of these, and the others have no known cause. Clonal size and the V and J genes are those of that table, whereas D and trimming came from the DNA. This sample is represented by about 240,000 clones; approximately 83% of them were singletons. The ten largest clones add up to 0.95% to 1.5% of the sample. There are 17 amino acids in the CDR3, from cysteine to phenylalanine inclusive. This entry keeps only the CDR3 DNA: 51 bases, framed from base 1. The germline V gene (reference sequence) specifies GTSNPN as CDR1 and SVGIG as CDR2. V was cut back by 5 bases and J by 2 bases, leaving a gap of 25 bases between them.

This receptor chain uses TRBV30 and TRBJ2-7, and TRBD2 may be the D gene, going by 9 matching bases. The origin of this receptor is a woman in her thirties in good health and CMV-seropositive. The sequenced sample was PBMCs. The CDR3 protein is CAWGRGGGQVKPYEQYF. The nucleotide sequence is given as TGTGCCTGGGGCCGCGGGGGGGGACAGGTGAAACCCTACGAGCAGTACTTC.